The sequence of this TCR beta chain was determined in a study of CD8+ T cells in alopecia areata. V lost 6 bases to trimming and J lost 0 bases; unmatched junction nucleotides: 5. From germline, CDR1 is SNHLY and CDR2 FYNNEI. CDR3 size: 15 residues. RNA extraction and reverse transcription yielded cDNA as sequencing template. Clones were read by immunoSEQ multiplex PCR, and TCRdb kept only the in-frame ones, dropping some. The data show approximately 30,000 clones, with around 50% seen just once and around 43% held by the top ten. Sequenced sample: NKG2D-high CD8+ T cells sorted from blood. This TCR derives from a human donor with alopecia areata. The genes are TRBV2 and TRBJ1-1; 9 nucleotides align to TRBD1. The CDR3: CASREQGAVNTEAFF. The DNA of the CDR3 is TGTGCCAGCAGGGAACAGGGGGCGGTGAACACTGAAGCTTTCTTT.